This is a list of T cell receptor beta chains from one sample in a study of blood T cell repertoires in COVID-19. Data came from immunoSEQ multiplex PCR; TCRdb stores just in-frame clones and leaves some out. The profile shows approximately 50,000 clones, 90% to 95% of them singletons. Sequencing used peripheral blood. The receptors were gathered from a human donor in a cohort sampled during active COVID-19. The CDR3 runs from the conserved cysteine through the conserved F or W. A D gene is named only where the DNA matches it firmly.

d_call v_call cdr3_aa
NA TRBV28 CASMSGGLRQWTDTQYF
NA TRBV7-6 CASSLGDFTEAFF
TRBD1 TRBV18 CASSPLTGRNTEAFF
TRBD1 TRBV12-3/TRBV12-4 CASSTGDSPLHF
NA TRBV6-2/TRBV6-3 CASSYSGSMNTEAFF
TRBD1 TRBV29-1 CSVRRTGDYNEQFF
NA TRBV28 CASQSVDLRGQYF
NA TRBV12-3/TRBV12-4 CATSGGYEQFF
NA TRBV11-2 CASSLPGNEQFF
TRBD1 TRBV27 CASSLRQGFYLNTEAFF
NA TRBV5-1 CASSLAVVTEGETGELFF
TRBD1 TRBV4-2 CASSQAQKTGTGMIGELFF
TRBD2 TRBV7-3 CASSLAGGSREQFF
TRBD1 TRBV2 CASSVRGQSGNTIYF
TRBD2 TRBV5-1 CASSSDSGGAPNEQFF
TRBD1 TRBV9 CASSAGTGSEQYF
NA TRBV18 CASSPLGLSNTGELFF
TRBD1 TRBV18 CASSPGQMSSPLHF
TRBD1 TRBV28 CASSTQGQGDYNEQFF
NA TRBV7-9 CASSLGPSTEAFF
NA TRBV3-1/TRBV3-2 CASSPTTRLANYGYTF
NA TRBV27 CASSPQEGRGYTF
TRBD2 TRBV2 CASSRQPSGGTQETQYF
NA TRBV2 CASSGGGYTF
NA TRBV18 CASSPTLAAFGNEQFF
NA TRBV5-1 CASSLGQVGTEQFF